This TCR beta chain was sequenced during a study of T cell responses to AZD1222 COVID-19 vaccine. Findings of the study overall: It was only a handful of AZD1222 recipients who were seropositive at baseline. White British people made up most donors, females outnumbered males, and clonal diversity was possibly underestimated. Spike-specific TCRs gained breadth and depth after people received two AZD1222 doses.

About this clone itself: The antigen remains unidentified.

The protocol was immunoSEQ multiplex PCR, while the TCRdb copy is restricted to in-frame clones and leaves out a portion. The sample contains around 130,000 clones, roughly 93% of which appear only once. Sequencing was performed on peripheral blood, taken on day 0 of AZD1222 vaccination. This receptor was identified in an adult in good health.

The CDR3 nucleotides are TGTGCCAGCAGACCCGGACAGCGCTCTGGAAACACCATATATTTT. This encodes CASRPGQRSGNTIYF. The V and J genes are TRBV6-5 and TRBJ1-3, with D perhaps TRBD1 (6 bases). Trimming removed 6 bases from V and 0 bases from J, with 12 bases in between. This CDR3 region has 15 residues. Germline CDR1 MNHEY, CDR2 SVGAGI.